Presented here are 22 T cell receptor beta chains from one specimen sequenced in a study of T cell responses to AZD1222 COVID-19 vaccine. The data were produced by immunoSEQ multiplex PCR, yet TCRdb's version contains in-frame clones alone and is incomplete. The sample yields more than 100,000 clones, 75% to 95% seen once. Sequenced here: peripheral blood, sampled 28 days after the second AZD1222 dose. These TCRs come from an adult who received the AZD1222 COVID-19 vaccine.

V usage is TRBV19 and J usage is TRBJ2-6, with D unresolved. From germline, CDR1 is LNHDA and CDR2 SQIVND (reference sequence). CDR3 length equals 16 residues. The germline V and J ends were trimmed by 0 bases and 0 bases, with 6 bases remaining between them. DNA for the CDR3: TGTGCCAGTAGTATAGATGGTACCTCTGGGGCCAACGTCCTGACTTTC. It codes for CASSIDGTSGANVLTF.

This clone was detected a few times. One end of the junction varies from germline; a read error may be responsible. The rearrangement links TRBV7-7 to TRBJ1-1; 8 nucleotides align to TRBD1. CDR1 and CDR2 (germline): SSHAT, FNYEAQ (reference sequence). This CDR3 region has 16 residues. CDR3 DNA: TGTGCTAGCAGCTTCCGACAGGGGCCCATGAACACTGAAGCTTTCTTT. Translating gives CASSFRQGPMNTEAFF. Full variable domain (rest looked up from reference TRBV7-7 and TRBJ1-1): GAGVSQSPRYKVTKRGQDVTLRCDPISSHATLYWYQQALGQGPEFLTYFNYEAQPDKSGLPSDRFSAERPEGSISTLTIQRTEQRDSAMYRCASSFRQGPMNTEAFFGQGTRLTVV.

The chain carries TRBV2 and TRBJ1-2, with 8 positions matching TRBD1. Trimming at V came to 5 bases and at J to 3 bases, leaving 5 bases not matched to a gene. The CDR3 sequence is 14 residues long. Germline CDR1 is SNHLY and CDR2 is FYNNEI. CDR3 amino acids: CASSPQGADYGYTF. CDR3 coding DNA: TGTGCCAGCAGTCCTCAGGGGGCAGACTATGGCTACACCTTC. The whole variable domain, remainder taken from reference TRBV2 and TRBJ1-2, is EPEVTQTPSHQVTQMGQEVILRCVPISNHLYFYWYRQILGQKVEFLVSFYNNEISEKSEIFDDQFSVERPDGSNFTLKIRSTKLEDSAMYFCASSPQGADYGYTFGSGTRLTVV.

The genes are TRBV4-3 and TRBJ1-2, with a possible D match to TRBD1 (5 bases). V lost 1 base and J lost 4, with 10 bases in between. This CDR3 comprises 14 residues. Germline V gene data show CDR1 as LGHNA and CDR2 as YSLEER. CDR3 sequence reads: CASSQAFQGYGYTF. In nucleotides, the CDR3 is TGCGCCAGCAGCCAAGCTTTCCAGGGCTATGGCTACACCTTC.

This rearrangement joins TRBV6-5 to TRBJ2-1; TRBD2 matches at 10 bases. Trimming at V came to 4 bases and at J to 2 bases, leaving 2 bases not matched to a gene. CDR1 and CDR2 (germline): MNHEY, SVGAGI. This CDR3 comprises 15 residues. The CDR3 loop reads CASSLSGRAYNEQFF. DNA of the CDR3: TGTGCCAGCAGTTTAAGCGGGAGGGCCTACAATGAGCAGTTCTTC.

This chain links TRBV5-1 with TRBJ1-1, with D possibly being TRBD1 (6 bases). This CDR3 is built from 12 residues. The germline V gene encodes CDR1 SGHRS and CDR2 YFSETQ. The germline V and J ends were trimmed by 4 bases and 10 bases, with 14 bases remaining between them. The CDR3 sequence is CASSDLQGSAFF. The CDR3 nucleotides read TGCGCCAGCAGCGACCTACAGGGCTCAGCTTTCTTT. The variable domain in full, with the rest retrieved from reference TRBV5-1 and TRBJ1-1, is KAGVTQTPRYLIKTRGQQVTLSCSPISGHRSVSWYQQTPGQGLQFLFEYFSETQRNKGNFPGRFSGRQFSNSRSEMNVSTLELGDSALYLCASSDLQGSAFFGQGTRLTVV.

The chain recombines TRBV6-1 with TRBJ2-4; D not resolved. V was pared by 4 bases and J by 0 bases, with 16 bases between. The CDR3 totals 17 residues. Germline assignment: CDR1 MNHNS and CDR2 SASEGT. CDR3 amino acids: CASSGVPGTLAKNIQYF. The DNA of the CDR3 is TGTGCCAGCAGTGGGGTGCCAGGAACGTTAGCCAAAAACATTCAGTACTTC.

The genes are TRBV5-5 and TRBJ1-2; D remains ambiguous. Germline V gene data show CDR1 as SGHKS and CDR2 as YYEKEE (reference sequence). V lost 2 bases and J 0 bases, leaving 8 bases between the germline ends. This CDR3 is 14 amino acids long. The CDR3 bases are TGTGCCAGCAGCTTCTGGGGAGCTAACTATGGCTACACCTTC. The encoded protein is CASSFWGANYGYTF. Together with reference TRBV5-5 and TRBJ1-2, the CDR3 gives the full variable domain: DAGVTQSPTHLIKTRGQQVTLRCSPISGHKSVSWYQQVLGQGPQFIFQYYEKEERGRGNFPDRFSARQFPNYSSELNVNALLLGDSALYLCASSFWGANYGYTFGSGTRLTVV.

This chain links TRBV19 with TRBJ1-2, with 7 positions matching TRBD1. Trimming at V came to 5 bases and at J to 1 base, leaving 4 bases not matched to a gene. This CDR3 is built from 14 residues. Per germline, CDR1 LNHDA and CDR2 SQIVND (reference sequence). The CDR3 bases are TGTGCCAGTAGTCACCAGGGGGATAACTATGGCTACACCTTC. This gives the protein CASSHQGDNYGYTF.

The J gene is TRBJ1-2, the V gene TRBV19; no clear D. Germline V CDR1 and CDR2: LNHDA, SQIVND (reference sequence). Trimming removed 6 bases from V and 8 bases from J, with 16 bases in between. The CDR3 sequence is 13 residues long. This CDR3 reads CASSPGPYVGYTF. CDR3 DNA: TGTGCCAGTAGCCCCGGCCCGTATGTAGGCTACACCTTC.

This chain joins TRBV20-1 and TRBJ1-5, with unresolved D. V lost 6 bases to trimming and J lost 2 bases, with 14 bases between them. There are 14 residues in the CDR3. Germline-derived CDR1 and CDR2 are DFQATT and SNEGSKA (reference sequence). CDR3 bases: TGCAGTGCCAGTGCGGATTGGGGCAATCAGCCCCAGCATTTT. It encodes CSASADWGNQPQHF.

This clone was seen only a few times. The junction and the germline gene differ at one end; a read error may be behind it. V and J are TRBV10-3 and TRBJ1-3; no reliable D call. The CDR3 length is 13 residues. CDR1 ENHRY and CDR2 SYGVKD come from the germline V gene. This chain's CDR3 is CAIREFSGNTIYF. In nucleotides, the CDR3 is TGTGCCATCAGGGAGTTCTCTGGAAACACCATATATTTT.

The V and J genes are TRBV12-3 or TRBV12-4 and TRBJ2-5; no clear D gene. The V and J ends lost 1 base and 0 bases respectively, with 3 bases between them. The CDR3 covers 13 residues. CDR3 DNA: TGTGCCAGCAGTTTAGGCTACCAAGAGACCCAGTACTTC. Its protein is CASSLGYQETQYF.

The J gene is TRBJ1-2, the V gene TRBV6-2 or TRBV6-3; D remains ambiguous. Germline V gene sequence: CDR1 MNHEY, CDR2 SVGEGT. The CDR3 totals 14 residues. V dropped 2 bases and J dropped 2 bases, with 9 bases sitting between them. The CDR3 region has the DNA TGTGCCAGCAGTTACCGGGGTCCCAACTATGGCTACACCTTC. This translates into CASSYRGPNYGYTF.

This sequence joins TRBV12-3 or TRBV12-4 and TRBJ1-5, with unresolved D. The CDR3 totals 12 residues. Trimming took 3 bases from V and 10 from J, leaving 10 bases between them. CDR3: CASSFVQLPQHF. In DNA, the CDR3 is TGTGCCAGCAGTTTCGTTCAGCTACCCCAGCATTTT.

The chain employs TRBV15 and TRBJ2-7; no clear D. Germline loops: CDR1 LNHNV, CDR2 YYDKDF (reference sequence). The CDR3 has 14 amino acids. Deletions cut 0 bases from V and 4 bases from J, with 10 bases between. The CDR3 DNA is TGTGCCACCAGCAGAGATCCGGGCTCGTACGAGCAGTACGTC. Residues: CATSRDPGSYEQYV.

V and J are TRBV9 and TRBJ1-1; 9 bases agree with TRBD1. V dropped 0 bases and J dropped 7; count of bases not matched to a gene: 10. The CDR3 spans 16 residues. From germline, CDR1 is SGDLS and CDR2 YYNGEE. CDR3 nucleotide sequence: TGTGCCAGCAGCGTAGCGCCGGACAGGGGCACGGGTGAAGCTTTCTTT. Translating it yields CASSVAPDRGTGEAFF. The whole variable domain, remainder taken from reference TRBV9 and TRBJ1-1, is DSGVTQTPKHLITATGQRVTLRCSPRSGDLSVYWYQQSLDQGLQFLIQYYNGEERAKGNILERFSAQQFPDLHSELNLSSLELGDSALYFCASSVAPDRGTGEAFFGQGTRLTVV.

The DNA for the CDR3 is TGTGCCAGCGCCACCGCCGGCGGAGGGCCGAGCAATCAGCCCCAGCATTTT. Its translation: CASATAGGGPSNQPQHF. V usage is TRBV2 and J usage is TRBJ1-5; D call uncertain. This CDR3 region has 17 residues. Trimming took 8 bases from V and 1 from J, leaving 21 bases between them. In germline, CDR1 is SNHLY, CDR2 FYNNEI. The variable domain in full, completed from reference TRBV2 and TRBJ1-5, reads EPEVTQTPSHQVTQMGQEVILRCVPISNHLYFYWYRQILGQKVEFLVSFYNNEISEKSEIFDDQFSVERPDGSNFTLKIRSTKLEDSAMYFCASATAGGGPSNQPQHFGDGTRLSIL.

The chain couples TRBV19 to TRBJ1-5; D not resolved. Germline V lookup: CDR1 LNHDA, CDR2 SQIVND (reference sequence). The CDR3 spans 15 residues. V was clipped by 3 bases and J by 6 bases, with 15 bases between them. The CDR3, as DNA: TGTGCCAGTAGTATTCGGTCCGACAACGGTCAGCCCCAGCATTTT. Protein sequence: CASSIRSDNGQPQHF.

V is TRBV7-9 and J is TRBJ1-1; D gene uncertain. V lost 3 bases and J lost 7, with 3 bases in between. In germline, CDR1 is SEHNR, CDR2 FQNEAQ (reference sequence). CDR3 size: 10 residues. The chain's CDR3 is CASSFFEAFF. Here the CDR3 DNA reads TGTGCCAGCAGCTTCTTTGAAGCTTTCTTT. Full variable domain (remainder filled in from reference TRBV7-9 and TRBJ1-1): DTGVSQNPRHKITKRGQNVTFRCDPISEHNRLYWYRQTLGQGPEFLTYFQNEAQLEKSRLLSDRFSAERPKGSFSTLEIQRTEQGDSAMYLCASSFFEAFFGQGTRLTVV.

V and J are TRBV6-5 and TRBJ2-7; maybe TRBD1 (5 bases). Germline V gene sequence: CDR1 MNHEY, CDR2 SVGAGI. Trimming took 6 bases from V and 3 from J, leaving 12 bases between them. This CDR3 contains 13 residues. For the CDR3, the DNA is TGTGCCAGCAGCGATACAGGAGACTACGAGCAGTACTTC. As protein: CASSDTGDYEQYF.

V usage is TRBV6-5 and J usage is TRBJ1-2; 7 bases agree with TRBD1. Germline V gene sequence: CDR1 MNHEY, CDR2 SVGAGI. The CDR3 length is 13 residues. The ends lost 0 bases at V and 6 bases at J; junction bases unmatched: 1. The CDR3 DNA follows: TGTGCCAGCAGTTACTCGAGGGGGCATGGCTACACCTTC. Protein product: CASSYSRGHGYTF.